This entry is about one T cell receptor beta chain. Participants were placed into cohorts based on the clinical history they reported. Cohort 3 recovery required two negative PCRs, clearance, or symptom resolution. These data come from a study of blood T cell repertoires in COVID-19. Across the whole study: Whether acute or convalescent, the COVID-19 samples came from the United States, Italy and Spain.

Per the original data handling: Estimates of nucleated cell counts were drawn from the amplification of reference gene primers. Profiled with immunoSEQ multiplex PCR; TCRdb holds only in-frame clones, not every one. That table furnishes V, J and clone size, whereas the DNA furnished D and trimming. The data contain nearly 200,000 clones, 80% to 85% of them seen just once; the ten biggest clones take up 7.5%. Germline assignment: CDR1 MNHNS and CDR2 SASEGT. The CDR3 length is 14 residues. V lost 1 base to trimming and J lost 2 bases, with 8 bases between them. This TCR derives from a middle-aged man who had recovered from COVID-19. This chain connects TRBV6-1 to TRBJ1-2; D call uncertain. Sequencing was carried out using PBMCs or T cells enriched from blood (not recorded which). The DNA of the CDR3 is TGTGCCAGCAGTGAAGGGCCGCTGAACTATGGCTACACCTTC. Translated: CASSEGPLNYGYTF.